The entry below gives a single TCR beta chain sequence along with its context. V lost 6 bases, J lost 1 base, and 18 bases lay in between. CDR1 and CDR2 (germline): MNHEY, SMNVEV (reference sequence). There are 16 residues in the CDR3. This record belongs to a study of CD8 T cells in Susac syndrome. Each multiple sclerosis control was a treatment-naive patient with relapsing-remitting disease that was either stable or active. Reverse transcription of roughly 0.45 to 1 ug RNA used random hexamers. The amplification used immunoSEQ multiplex PCR on TCR beta CDR3; it spanned 54 Vbeta and 13 Jbeta. Each CDR3 protein gets one entry after TCRdb re-called the immunoSEQ multiplex PCR reads with MiXCR. Of around 130,000 distinct CDR3 sequences in the sample, over 80% were seen once.

The chain is built from TRBV27 and TRBJ1-1; D is ambiguous. The sample consisted of CD8+ T cells from PBMCs. This sequence originates from a human donor with multiple sclerosis. CDR3 sequence (DNA): TGTGCCAGCAGCCTAACTGGGCGGCGGGGGAACACTGAAGCTTTCTTT. This translates into CASSLTGRRGNTEAFF.